This TCR beta chain comes out of a study of blood T cells in healthy people across ages. Primed by a sample-barcoded 5' primer and a J-beta primer mix, a second PCR proceeded for about 6 to 11 cycles. One entry per CDR3 protein results from TCRdb running MiXCR on the 5' RACE reads. Seen here are 630,000 or so distinct CDR3 sequences, roughly 32% observed once, and the top ten hold over 15%. Trimming cost V 0 bases and J 7 bases, with 15 bases left between them. CDR1 and CDR2 (germline): LNHNV, YYDKDF (reference sequence). This CDR3 has 15 amino acids. This clonotype was seen ten or more times. The sequencing sample was made of blood. This TCR was sampled from a woman at least 80 years old in good health. The chain employs TRBV15 and TRBJ1-2; the D is unclear. The CDR3 spells CATSRDASGGGGYTF. In DNA form, the CDR3 reads TGTGCCACCAGCAGAGATGCATCAGGTGGTGGTGGCTACACCTTC.